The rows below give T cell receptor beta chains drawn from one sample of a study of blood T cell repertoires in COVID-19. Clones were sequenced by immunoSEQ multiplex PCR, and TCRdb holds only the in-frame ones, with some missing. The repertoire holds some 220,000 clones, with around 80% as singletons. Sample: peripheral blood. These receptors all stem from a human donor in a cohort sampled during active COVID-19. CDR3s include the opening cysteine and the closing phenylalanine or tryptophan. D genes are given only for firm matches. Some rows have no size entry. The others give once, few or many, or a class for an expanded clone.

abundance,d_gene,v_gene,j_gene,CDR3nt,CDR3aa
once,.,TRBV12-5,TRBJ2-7,TGTGCTAGTGGTTTGGGAGGCCGGCCTAGGATCGAGCAGTACTTC,CASGLGGRPRIEQYF
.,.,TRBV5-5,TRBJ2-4,TGTGCCAGCAGCCCAAGCGGTCTAGCCAAAAACATTCAGTACTTC,CASSPSGLAKNIQYF
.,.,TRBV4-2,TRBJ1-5,TGTGCCAGCAGCCAAGTTCTACAGGGAAATCAGCCCCAGCATTTT,CASSQVLQGNQPQHF
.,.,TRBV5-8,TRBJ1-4,TGTGCCAGCAGCGGGGCACGGTCGGCTGAAAAACTGTTTTTT,CASSGARSAEKLFF
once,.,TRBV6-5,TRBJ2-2,TGTGCCAGCAGTTTTCAGGGCACCGGGGAGCTGTTTTTT,CASSFQGTGELFF
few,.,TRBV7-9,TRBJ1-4,TGTGCCAGCAGTTCTACTAGGATCGCAACTAATGAAAAACTGTTTTTT,CASSSTRIATNEKLFF
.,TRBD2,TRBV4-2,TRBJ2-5,TGTGCCAGCAGTCAGCGGGGGGGAGAGGAGACCCAGTACTTC,CASSQRGGEETQYF
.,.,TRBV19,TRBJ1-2,TGTGCCAGTAGTATTGAGGGTACGGTCGGTGGCTACACCTTC,CASSIEGTVGGYTF
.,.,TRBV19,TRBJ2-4,TGTGCCAGTAGGTCCTCTGCGGGGCTAAAAAACATTCAGTACTTC,CASRSSAGLKNIQYF
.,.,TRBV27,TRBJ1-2,TGTGCCAGCAGCCGGGACAACAACTTAAGTGGCTACACCTTC,CASSRDNNLSGYTF
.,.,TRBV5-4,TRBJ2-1,TGTGCCAGCAGCTTGGTAAAAAGTAGCAGCGACAATGAGCAGTTCTTC,CASSLVKSSSDNEQFF
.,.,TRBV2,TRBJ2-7,TGTGCCAGCAGTGACCAAGGTTGGGACACCGAGGACGAGCAGTACTTC,CASSDQGWDTEDEQYF
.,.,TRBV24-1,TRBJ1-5,TGTGCCACCAGTGCCCGGGACACGCAGCCCCAGCATTTT,CATSARDTQPQHF
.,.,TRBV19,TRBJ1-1,TGTGCCAGTAGTAGAACTCAGGATTATCCTGAAGCTTTCTTT,CASSRTQDYPEAFF
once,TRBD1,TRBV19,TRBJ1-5,TGTGCCAGTAGTATAGATCACCGACCGGGACAGGCTTATCAGCCCCAGCATTTT,CASSIDHRPGQAYQPQHF
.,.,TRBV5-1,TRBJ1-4,TGCGCCAGCAGCTTGTCCGGGACTAAGGAAGAAAAACTGTTTTTT,CASSLSGTKEEKLFF
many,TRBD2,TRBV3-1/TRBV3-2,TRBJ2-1,TGTGCCAGCAGCCCCGCTCCGGGACTAGCTTACAATGAGCAGTTCTTC,CASSPAPGLAYNEQFF
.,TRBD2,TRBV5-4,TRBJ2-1,TGTGCCAGCAGTCTCCAGCGGGAGTCGTCCTACAATGAGCAGTTCTTC,CASSLQRESSYNEQFF
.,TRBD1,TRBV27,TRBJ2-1,TGTGCCAGCAGTTTATCCGGGACAGGGAACAAGCAGTTCTTC,CASSLSGTGNKQFF
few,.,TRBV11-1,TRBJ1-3,TGTGCCAGCAGCCAGATCGCATCAGCTGGAAACACCATATATTTT,CASSQIASAGNTIYF
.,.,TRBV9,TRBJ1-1,TGTGCCAGCAGCGTGTACAACATGAACACTGAAGCTTTCTTT,CASSVYNMNTEAFF
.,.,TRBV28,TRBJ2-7,TGTGCCAGCAGTTTAAGATACAGGAGCTCCTACGAGCAGTACTTC,CASSLRYRSSYEQYF
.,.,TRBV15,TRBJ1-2,TGTGCCACCAGTGAACTCCGAGGCGGCTACACCTTC,CATSELRGGYTF
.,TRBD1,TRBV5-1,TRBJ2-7,TGCGCCAGCAGCCTATCCGGGACAGGGGCCTACGAGCAGTACTTC,CASSLSGTGAYEQYF
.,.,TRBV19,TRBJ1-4,TGTGCCAGTAGTATGATAGAAGCAACTAATGAAAAACTGTTTTTT,CASSMIEATNEKLFF
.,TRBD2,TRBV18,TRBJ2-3,TGTGCCAGCTCGTTGACTAGCGGGAGCCCGGTAAAGAACACAGATACGCAGTATTTT,CASSLTSGSPVKNTDTQYF
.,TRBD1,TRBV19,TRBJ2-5,TGTGCCAGTAGTGACTCCCGCCGGACAGGGAAAGAGACCCAGTACTTC,CASSDSRRTGKETQYF
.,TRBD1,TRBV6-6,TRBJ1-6,TGTGCCAGCAGGACTTCGGACAGGGCGAATTCACCCCTCCACTTT,CASRTSDRANSPLHF
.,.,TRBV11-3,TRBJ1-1,TGTGCCAGCAGCTTAACGGGGGGTTCTGAAGCTTTCTTT,CASSLTGGSEAFF
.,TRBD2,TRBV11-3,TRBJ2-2,TGTGCCAGCAGCTTAGATGGGCCAAGCGGGAGGACCGGGGAGCTGTTTTTT,CASSLDGPSGRTGELFF
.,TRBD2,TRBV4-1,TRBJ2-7,TGCGCCAGCAGCCAAGATCTCTGGCGGGGGAACACCTACGAGCAGTACTTC,CASSQDLWRGNTYEQYF
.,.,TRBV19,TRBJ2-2,TGTGCCAGTAGTATAGTCGGGAGCGGGCTACCCGGGGAGCTGTTTTTT,CASSIVGSGLPGELFF
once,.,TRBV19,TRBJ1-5,TGTGCCAGTAGCCTCGCCCGGACAGTACGTTATGGCAATCAGCCCCAGCATTTT,CASSLARTVRYGNQPQHF
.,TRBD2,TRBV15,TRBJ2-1,TGTGCCACCAGCAGAGATCTAGCGGGGTACAATGAGCAGTTCTTC,CATSRDLAGYNEQFF
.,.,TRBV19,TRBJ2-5,TGTGCCAGTAGACGAGAGAGCCAAGAGACCCAGTACTTC,CASRRESQETQYF
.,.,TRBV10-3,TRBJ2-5,TGTGCCATCAGTGAGTCGGCGGCAGCCCAAGAGACCCAGTACTTC,CAISESAAAQETQYF
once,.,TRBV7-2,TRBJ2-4,TGTGCCAGCAGCTTAGCGAGTCCAGGGGCCAAAAACATTCAGTACTTC,CASSLASPGAKNIQYF